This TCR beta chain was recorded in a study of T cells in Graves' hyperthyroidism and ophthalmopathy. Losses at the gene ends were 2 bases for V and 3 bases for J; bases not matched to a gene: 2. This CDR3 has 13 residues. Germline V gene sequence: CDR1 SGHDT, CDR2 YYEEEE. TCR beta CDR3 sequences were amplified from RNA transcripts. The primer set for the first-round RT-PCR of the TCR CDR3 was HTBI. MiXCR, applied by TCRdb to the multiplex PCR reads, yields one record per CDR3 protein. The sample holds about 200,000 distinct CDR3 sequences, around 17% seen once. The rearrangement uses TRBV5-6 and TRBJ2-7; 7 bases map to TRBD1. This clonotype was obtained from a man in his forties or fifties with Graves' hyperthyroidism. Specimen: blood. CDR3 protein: CASSFGDSYEQYF. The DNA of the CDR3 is TGTGCCAGCAGCTTTGGGGACAGCTACGAGCAGTACTTC. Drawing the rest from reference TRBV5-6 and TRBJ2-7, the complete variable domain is DAGVTQSPTHLIKTRGQQVTLRCSPKSGHDTVSWYQQALGQGPQFIFQYYEEEERQRGNFPDRFSGHQFPNYSSELNVNALLLGDSALYLCASSFGDSYEQYFGPGTRLTVT.